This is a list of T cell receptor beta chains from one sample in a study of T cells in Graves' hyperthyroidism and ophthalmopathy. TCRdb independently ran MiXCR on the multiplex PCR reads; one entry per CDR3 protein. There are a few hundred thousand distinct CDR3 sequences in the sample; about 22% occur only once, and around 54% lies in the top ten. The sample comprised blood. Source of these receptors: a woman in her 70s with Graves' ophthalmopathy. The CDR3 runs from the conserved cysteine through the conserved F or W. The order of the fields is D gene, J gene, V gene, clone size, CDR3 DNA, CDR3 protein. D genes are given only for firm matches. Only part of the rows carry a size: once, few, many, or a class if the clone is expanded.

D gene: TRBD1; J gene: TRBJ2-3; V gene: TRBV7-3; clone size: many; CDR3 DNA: TGTGCCAGCAGCTTACAGGGACAGACTAGCACAGATACGCAGTATTTT; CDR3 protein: CASSLQGQTSTDTQYF
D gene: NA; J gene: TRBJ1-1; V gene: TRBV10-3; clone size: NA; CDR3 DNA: TGTGCCATCAGTGAGTCTGAGATAATGAACACTGAAGCTTTCTTT; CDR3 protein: CAISESEIMNTEAFF
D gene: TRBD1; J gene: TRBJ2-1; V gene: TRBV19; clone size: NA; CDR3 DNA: TGTGCCAGTAGTAAGGACAGGGACAACCTCTACAATGAGCAGTTCTTC; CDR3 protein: CASSKDRDNLYNEQFF
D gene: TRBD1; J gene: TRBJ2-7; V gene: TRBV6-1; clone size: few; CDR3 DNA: TGTGCCAGCGTCCAGGGACAGACCTACGAGCAGTACTTC; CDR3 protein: CASVQGQTYEQYF
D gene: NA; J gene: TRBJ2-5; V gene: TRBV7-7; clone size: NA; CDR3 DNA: TGTGCTAGCAGCTTATTAAACGTAATTCAGGGTGCGGAGACCCAGTACTTC; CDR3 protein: CASSLLNVIQGAETQYF
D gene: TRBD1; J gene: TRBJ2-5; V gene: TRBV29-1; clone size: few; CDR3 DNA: TGCAGCGTTGACTCAGGGGGCGGGGAGACCCAGTACTTC; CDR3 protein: CSVDSGGGETQYF
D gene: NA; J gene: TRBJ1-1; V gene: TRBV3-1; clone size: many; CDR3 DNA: TGTGCCAGCAGCCAAGAGGGGGCCACTGAAGCTTTCTTT; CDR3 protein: CASSQEGATEAFF
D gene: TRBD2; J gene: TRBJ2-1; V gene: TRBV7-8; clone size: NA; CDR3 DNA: TGTGCCAGCAGACCCACTAGCGGGTCTTACAATGAGCAGTTCTTC; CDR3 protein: CASRPTSGSYNEQFF
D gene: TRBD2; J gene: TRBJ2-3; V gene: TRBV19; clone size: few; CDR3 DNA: TGTGCCAGTAGTATGGTCCTGGCGGGAGGGCACCCCTCCGGGGATACGCAGTATTTT; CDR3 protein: CASSMVLAGGHPSGDTQYF
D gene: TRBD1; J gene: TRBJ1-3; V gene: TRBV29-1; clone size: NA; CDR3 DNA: TGCAGCGTCGCACAGGGGGCTTACTCTGGAAACACCATATATTTT; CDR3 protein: CSVAQGAYSGNTIYF
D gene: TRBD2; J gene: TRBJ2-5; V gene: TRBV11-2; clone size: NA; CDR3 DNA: TGTGCCAGCAGGACCTTGGGCGGGGGTTTTACCCAGTACTTC; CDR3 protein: CASRTLGGGFTQYF
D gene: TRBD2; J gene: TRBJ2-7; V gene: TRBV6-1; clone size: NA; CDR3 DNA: TGTGCCAGCAGAAGCGGGAGGGCCACAAACGAGCAGTACTTC; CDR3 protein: CASRSGRATNEQYF
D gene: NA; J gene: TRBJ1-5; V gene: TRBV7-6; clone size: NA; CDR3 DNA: TGTGCCAGCGGATTACTACAGGTTGAAAATAGCAATCAGCCCCAGCATTTT; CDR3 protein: CASGLLQVENSNQPQHF
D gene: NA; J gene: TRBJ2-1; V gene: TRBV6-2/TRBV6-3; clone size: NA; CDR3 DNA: TGTGCCAGCAGGGATTCAGGCTCCTACAATGAGCAGTTCTTC; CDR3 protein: CASRDSGSYNEQFF
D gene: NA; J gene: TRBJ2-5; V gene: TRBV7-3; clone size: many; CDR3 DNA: TGTGCCAGCAGCTTACGGGGGCTTGAGACCCAGTACTTC; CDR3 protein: CASSLRGLETQYF
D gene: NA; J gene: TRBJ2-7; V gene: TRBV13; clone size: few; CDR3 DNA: TGTGCCAGCAGCCGGAGGGGGGCGGGATCCTACGAGCAGTACTTC; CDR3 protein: CASSRRGAGSYEQYF
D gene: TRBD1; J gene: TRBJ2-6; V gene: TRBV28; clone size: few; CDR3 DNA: TGTGCCAGCAGAACCGGGACAGGACCCTTAGGAACTTTC; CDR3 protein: CASRTGTGPLGTF
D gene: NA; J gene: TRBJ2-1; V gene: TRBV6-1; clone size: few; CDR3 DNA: TGTGCCAGCACCCTCTCCTATGAGCAGTTCTTC; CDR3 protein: CASTLSYEQFF
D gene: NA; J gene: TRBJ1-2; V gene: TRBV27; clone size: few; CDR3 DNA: TGTGCCAGCAGTTTAAGAGGATCCTACTATGGCTACACCTTC; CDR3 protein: CASSLRGSYYGYTF
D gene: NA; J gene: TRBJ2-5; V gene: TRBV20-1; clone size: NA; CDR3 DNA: TGCAGTGCTAGGTCCTCCGGGGGAGGCAGGGAGACCCAGTACTTC; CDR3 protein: CSARSSGGGRETQYF